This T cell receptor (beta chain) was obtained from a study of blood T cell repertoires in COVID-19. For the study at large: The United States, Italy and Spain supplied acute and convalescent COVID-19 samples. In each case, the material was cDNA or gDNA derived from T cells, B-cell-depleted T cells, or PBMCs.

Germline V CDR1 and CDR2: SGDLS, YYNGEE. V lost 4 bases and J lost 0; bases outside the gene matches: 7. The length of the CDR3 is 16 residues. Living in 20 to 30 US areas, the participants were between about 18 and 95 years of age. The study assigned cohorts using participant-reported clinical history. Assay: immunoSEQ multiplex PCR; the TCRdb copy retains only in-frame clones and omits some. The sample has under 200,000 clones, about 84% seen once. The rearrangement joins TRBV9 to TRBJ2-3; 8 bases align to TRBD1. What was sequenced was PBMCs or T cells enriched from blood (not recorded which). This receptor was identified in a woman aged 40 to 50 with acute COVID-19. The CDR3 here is CASSPGQGTSTDTQYF. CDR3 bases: TGTGCCAGCAGCCCAGGACAGGGAACAAGCACAGATACGCAGTATTTT.